This T cell receptor beta chain was documented in a study of T-cell reconstitution after alpha-beta-depleted transplantation in children. Trimming shortened V by 2 bases and J by 1 base, and 12 bases separated the two germline ends. Germline loops: CDR1 SGHRS, CDR2 YFSETQ. This CDR3 region has 15 residues. This clonotype was seen a handful of times. TCRbeta library construction was performed incorporating unique molecular identifiers. TCRdb reprocessed the PCR reads via MiXCR and lists one record per CDR3 protein. The sample has some 520,000 distinct CDR3 sequences, about 31% seen once. V gene TRBV5-1 combines with J gene TRBJ2-5; weak D call: TRBD2 (6 bases). This clonotype originated in a human donor who donated a stem cell graft to a child with aplastic anemia. The sample in question was PBMCs from the stem cell graft donor, obtained from the stem cell graft. CDR3 coding DNA: TGCGCCAGCAGCTTTTCTGGGGGGACCCAAGAGACCCAGTACTTC. This gives the protein CASSFSGGTQETQYF.